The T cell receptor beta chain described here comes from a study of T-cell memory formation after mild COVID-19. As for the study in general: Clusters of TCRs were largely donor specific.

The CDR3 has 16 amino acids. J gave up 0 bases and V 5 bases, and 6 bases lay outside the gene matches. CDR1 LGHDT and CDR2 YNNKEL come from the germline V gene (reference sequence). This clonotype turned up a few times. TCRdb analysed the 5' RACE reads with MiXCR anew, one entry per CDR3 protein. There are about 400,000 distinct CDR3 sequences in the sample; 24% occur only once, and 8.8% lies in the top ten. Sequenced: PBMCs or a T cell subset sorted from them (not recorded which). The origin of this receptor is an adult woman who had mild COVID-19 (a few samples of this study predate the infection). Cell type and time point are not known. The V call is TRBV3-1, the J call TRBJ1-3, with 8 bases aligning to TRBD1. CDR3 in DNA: TGTGCCAGCAGCGCCCGACAGGGGAACTCTGGAAACACCATATATTTT. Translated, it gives CASSARQGNSGNTIYF.